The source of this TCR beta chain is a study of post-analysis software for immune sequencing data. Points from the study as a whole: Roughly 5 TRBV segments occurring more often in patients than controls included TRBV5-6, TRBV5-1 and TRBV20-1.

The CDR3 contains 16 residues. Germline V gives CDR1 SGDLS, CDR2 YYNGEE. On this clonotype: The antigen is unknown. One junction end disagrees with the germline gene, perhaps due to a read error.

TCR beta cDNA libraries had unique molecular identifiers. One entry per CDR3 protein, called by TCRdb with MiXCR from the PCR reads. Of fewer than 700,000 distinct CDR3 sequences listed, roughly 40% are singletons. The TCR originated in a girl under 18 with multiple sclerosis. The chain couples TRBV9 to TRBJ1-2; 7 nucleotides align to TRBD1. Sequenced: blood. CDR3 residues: CTSSSRGGSGQKGYTF. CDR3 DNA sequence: TGTACCAGCAGCTCTCGAGGGGGCAGCGGCCAAAAGGGCTACACCTTC.